The 20 T cell receptor beta chains below all came from one sample that was sequenced in a study of T cell responses to AZD1222 COVID-19 vaccine. TCRdb's copy holds only in-frame clones and misses some; the assay was immunoSEQ multiplex PCR. The table has 200,000 to 250,000 clones, about 92% seen once. The sample here was peripheral blood, taken on day 0 of MenACWY control vaccination. The receptors were sampled from an adult in good health.

The V call is TRBV6-5, the J call TRBJ1-5; no clear D. Germline V gene sequence: CDR1 MNHEY, CDR2 SVGAGI. The length of the CDR3 is 14 residues. V was shortened by 2 bases and J by 2 bases, with 7 bases between the two germline ends. In DNA form, the CDR3 reads TGTGCCAGCAGTTACCGGCAGGGCAATCAGCCCCAGCATTTT. This encodes CASSYRQGNQPQHF.

The V call is TRBV27, the J call TRBJ2-3; D possibly corresponds to TRBD1 (5 bases). Germline values: CDR1 MNHEY, CDR2 SMNVEV (reference sequence). This CDR3 is 15 amino acids long. V was pared by 3 bases and J by 0 bases, with 10 bases between. CDR3 sequence (DNA): TGTGCCAGCAGTTTTAGGGGTTTAAGCACAGATACGCAGTATTTT. Translation: CASSFRGLSTDTQYF.

The gene calls are TRBV7-8 and TRBJ1-2, with 7 bases lining up with TRBD1. The CDR3 is 15 residues long. J lost 6 bases, V lost 5 bases, and 12 bases had no gene match. Germline loops: CDR1 SGHVS, CDR2 FQNEAQ. In nucleotides, the CDR3 is TGTGCCAGCAGCAAGATCGACAGGGCCGAGGATGGCTACACCTTC. It yields the protein CASSKIDRAEDGYTF.

This chain uses TRBV6-5 with TRBJ1-1, with 9 bases that match TRBD1. Germline CDR1 and CDR2: MNHEY and SVGAGI. CDR3 size: 14 residues. The junction had 8 bases not matched to a gene; V was cut back by 7 bases and J by 5 bases. Written as DNA, the CDR3 is TGTGCCAGCAATATACAGGGGGCAGTTACTGAAGCTTTCTTT. This translates into CASNIQGAVTEAFF.

Turning to this clone: The same CDR3 arises from other DNA sequences in this sample as well. V usage is TRBV5-1 and J usage is TRBJ2-1; D ambiguous. Trimming took 4 bases from V and 0 from J, leaving 5 bases between them. This CDR3 contains 13 residues. Per germline, CDR1 SGHRS and CDR2 YFSETQ. The CDR3 loop is CASSLGSYNEQFF. Here the CDR3 DNA reads TGCGCCAGCAGCCTGGGCTCCTACAATGAGCAGTTCTTC.

The V gene is TRBV15, the J gene TRBJ2-2; no reliable D call. The V gene's germline CDR1 is LNHNV and CDR2 YYDKDF (reference sequence). V was cut by 3 bases and J by 2 bases, with 7 bases left in between. The CDR3 totals 14 residues. CDR3 in DNA: TGTGCCACCAGCAGCGGTCCTAACACCGGGGAGCTGTTTTTT. It yields the protein CATSSGPNTGELFF.

The gene calls are TRBV28 and TRBJ2-7; unclear D gene. This CDR3 is 13 amino acids long. V was trimmed by 7 bases and J by 0 bases, leaving 10 bases between them. The V gene's germline CDR1 is MDHEN and CDR2 SYDVKM. Here the CDR3 DNA reads TGTGCCAGCAAGGGTATTCGCTCCTACGAGCAGTACTTC. Amino acids: CASKGIRSYEQYF.

The V gene is TRBV5-1, the J gene TRBJ1-1; perhaps TRBD1 as D (6 bases). The CDR3 consists of 15 residues. Germline V CDR1 and CDR2: SGHRS, YFSETQ. Deletions cut 0 bases from V and 1 base from J, with 10 bases between. The CDR3 spells CASSLVIGGNTEAFF. The CDR3, as DNA: TGCGCCAGCAGCTTGGTTATAGGGGGGAACACTGAAGCTTTCTTT.

As DNA, the CDR3 is TGTGCCAGCAGCTTAGGACGGGGAGCTTTCTTT. Translating gives CASSLGRGAFF. The genes are TRBV11-2 and TRBJ1-1; D remains unclear. Deletions cut 1 base from V and 10 bases from J, with 7 bases between. The germline CDR1 and CDR2 sequences are SGHAT and FQNNGV. CDR3 size: 11 residues.

The genes are TRBV9 and TRBJ1-1; D is perhaps TRBD1 (6 bases). This CDR3 is built from 17 residues. The V gene lost 0 bases and the J gene lost 1 base, with 16 bases spanning the gap. From germline, CDR1 is SGDLS and CDR2 YYNGEE. The CDR3 bases are TGTGCCAGCAGCGTAGGCTCTGCAGGGGCCGGGAACACTGAAGCTTTCTTT. It yields the protein CASSVGSAGAGNTEAFF.

The chain employs TRBV30 and TRBJ2-5, with 8 bases matching TRBD1. J gave up 1 base and V 2 bases, and 3 bases lay outside the gene matches. This CDR3 contains 14 residues. Germline values: CDR1 GTSNPN, CDR2 SVGIG (reference sequence). CDR3 in amino acids: CAWSLGTGQETQYF. CDR3 DNA sequence: TGTGCCTGGAGTCTAGGGACAGGCCAAGAGACCCAGTACTTC.

J is TRBJ2-7 and V is TRBV6-5; no firm D call. This CDR3 spans 14 amino acids. Looked up from germline, CDR1 is MNHEY and CDR2 is SVGAGI. V gave up 0 bases and J gave up 0 bases, with 6 bases separating them. The CDR3 reads CASSYSVDSYEQYF. The CDR3 DNA reads as TGTGCCAGCAGTTACTCTGTGGACTCCTACGAGCAGTACTTC.

J is TRBJ1-6 and V is TRBV3-1 (or the pseudogene TRBV3-2); D gene ambiguous. Per germline, CDR1 LGHDT and CDR2 YNNKEL (reference sequence). The CDR3 runs to 15 residues. Trimming removed 1 base at V and 7 bases at J, with 11 bases between. The CDR3 is CASSQGLGLNSPLHF. The CDR3 DNA reads TGTGCCAGCAGCCAAGGCCTGGGGTTAAATTCACCCCTCCACTTT.

V gene TRBV2 combines with J gene TRBJ1-5, with 7 bases lining up with TRBD1. Germline lookup yields CDR1 SNHLY and CDR2 FYNNEI. V gave up 8 bases and J gave up 1 base; unmatched junction bases: 8. This CDR3 region has 15 residues. CDR3 in amino acids: CASDRDRLSNQPQHF. Written as DNA, the CDR3 is TGTGCCAGCGACAGGGACCGATTAAGCAATCAGCCCCAGCATTTT.

This clone was detected only a few times. CDR3 nucleotide sequence: TGTGCCAGTAGTAGGGACTACCTCTCCTATAATTCACCCCTCCACTTT. Translating it yields CASSRDYLSYNSPLHF. The V gene is TRBV19, the J gene TRBJ1-6; maybe TRBD1 (5 bases). CDR3 length equals 16 residues. V lost 4 bases and J lost 0, with 10 bases in between. CDR1 is LNHDA, CDR2 SQIVND, per germline (reference sequence). The full variable domain, in which reference TRBV19 and TRBJ1-6 provide the parts outside the CDR3, is DGGITQSPKYLFRKEGQNVTLSCEQNLNHDAMYWYRQDPGQGLRLIYYSQIVNDFQKGDIAEGYSVSREKKESFPLTVTSAQKNPTAFYLCASSRDYLSYNSPLHFGNGTRLTVT.

V gene TRBV7-9 combines with J gene TRBJ1-4; TRBD1 matches 9 bases. J lost 3 bases, V lost 5 bases, and 10 bases had no gene match. CDR1 is SEHNR, CDR2 FQNEAQ, per germline (reference sequence). The CDR3 totals 17 residues. The CDR3 sequence: CASSIRQGGLANEKLFF. The CDR3 nucleotides read TGTGCCAGCAGCATCAGACAGGGGGGATTAGCTAATGAAAAACTGTTTTTT.

The CDR3 region is CASSLEVFGRRTEAFF. CDR3 sequence (DNA): TGTGCCAGCAGCTTAGAGGTCTTTGGGCGGCGAACTGAAGCTTTCTTT. The chain is built from TRBV11-1 and TRBJ1-1; D is uncertain. This CDR3 has 16 residues. Germline assignment: CDR1 SGHAT and CDR2 FQDESV (reference sequence). Trimming removed 1 base at V and 5 bases at J, with 17 bases between.

The chain combines TRBV6-2 or TRBV6-3 with TRBJ1-1; TRBD1 is a possible D gene (5 bases). Germline loops: CDR1 MNHEY, CDR2 SVGEGT. The CDR3 length is 13 residues. V was trimmed by 6 bases and J by 4 bases, leaving 12 bases between them. In DNA form, the CDR3 reads TGTGCCAGCAGCTGGGGGGGGAGCACTGAAGCTTTCTTT. Protein: CASSWGGSTEAFF.

This clone was detected a few times. The chain employs TRBV3-1 (or the pseudogene TRBV3-2) and TRBJ2-1, with D perhaps matching TRBD2 (6 bases). Germline V gene sequence: CDR1 LGHDT, CDR2 YNNKEL (reference sequence). The CDR3 consists of 14 residues. V shed 1 base and J shed 4 bases, with 8 bases lying between them. DNA of the CDR3: TGTGCCAGCAGCCAAGCGGGGGAGTACAATGAGCAGTTCTTC. Its protein is CASSQAGEYNEQFF.

V is TRBV28 and J is TRBJ1-2, with a tentative D call TRBD1 (6 bases). The CDR3 totals 15 residues. Deletions cut 6 bases from V and 7 bases from J, with 21 bases between. Per germline, CDR1 MDHEN and CDR2 SYDVKM. CDR3 nucleotides: TGTGCCAGCAGCCTGGGGGCAGGGGCCGTGAGTGGCTACACCTTC. Protein sequence: CASSLGAGAVSGYTF.